Listed below are T cell receptor beta chains from one sample, sequenced in a study of cytotoxic CD8 clonotypes in ibrutinib-treated CLL. TCRdb's copy holds only in-frame clones and misses some; the assay was immunoSEQ multiplex PCR. The data hold roughly 330,000 clones, with roughly 71% observed a single time. Material: PBMCs, obtained after 36 months of ibrutinib treatment. Source of these receptors: a human donor with chronic lymphocytic leukemia. The CDR3 runs from the conserved cysteine through the conserved F or W. Fields, in order: V gene, J gene, clone size, D gene, CDR3 DNA, CDR3 protein. D genes are given only for firm matches. Only part of the rows carry a size: once, few, many, or a class if the clone is expanded.

v_gene: TRBV2
j_gene: TRBJ1-6
abundance: .
d_gene: .
CDR3nt: TGTGCCAGCTTCCCAGACCGGTCCTATAATTCACCCCTCCACTTT
CDR3aa: CASFPDRSYNSPLHF

v_gene: TRBV19
j_gene: TRBJ2-3
abundance: once
d_gene: .
CDR3nt: TGTGCCAGTAGTATACGGGGGCCGGGCACAGATACGCAGTATTTT
CDR3aa: CASSIRGPGTDTQYF

v_gene: TRBV27
j_gene: TRBJ2-1
abundance: .
d_gene: TRBD2
CDR3nt: TGTGCCAGCAGTCCCGGGACTAGATCACGCGATGAGCAGTTCTTC
CDR3aa: CASSPGTRSRDEQFF

v_gene: TRBV29-1
j_gene: TRBJ2-7
abundance: few
d_gene: .
CDR3nt: TGCAGCGGGGGGACCTACGAGCAGTACTTC
CDR3aa: CSGGTYEQYF

v_gene: TRBV18
j_gene: TRBJ2-7
abundance: .
d_gene: TRBD2
CDR3nt: TGTGCCAGCTCACCACGGCTAGCGGGAGAAGGCTACGAGCAGTACTTC
CDR3aa: CASSPRLAGEGYEQYF

v_gene: TRBV7-9
j_gene: TRBJ1-2
abundance: .
d_gene: .
CDR3nt: TGTGCCAGCAGCTTAGCGCTGGCCTCCCGGGGTTACTATGGCTACACCTTC
CDR3aa: CASSLALASRGYYGYTF

v_gene: TRBV6-6
j_gene: TRBJ2-7
abundance: .
d_gene: TRBD1
CDR3nt: TGTGCCAGCAGTCCCACAGGGGGCGGCGAGCAGTACTTC
CDR3aa: CASSPTGGGEQYF

v_gene: TRBV2
j_gene: TRBJ2-1
abundance: .
d_gene: .
CDR3nt: TGTGCCAGCAGGAAATGGGCCGAGGTCTACAATGAGCAGTTCTTC
CDR3aa: CASRKWAEVYNEQFF

v_gene: TRBV29-1
j_gene: TRBJ2-1
abundance: .
d_gene: TRBD1
CDR3nt: TGCAGCGTTGATACCCGGGACAGGGGATACATGGATGAGCAGTTCTTC
CDR3aa: CSVDTRDRGYMDEQFF

v_gene: TRBV19
j_gene: TRBJ1-6
abundance: .
d_gene: .
CDR3nt: TGTGCCAGTAGCTTGTCAAGGGGATACTCCTATAATTCACCCCTCCACTTT
CDR3aa: CASSLSRGYSYNSPLHF

v_gene: TRBV29-1
j_gene: TRBJ2-1
abundance: .
d_gene: TRBD2
CDR3nt: TGCAGCGTTGAAGGACTGGGCAGCCCCGGGACTAGCGGGAGTACCGCCACCAACAATGAGCAGTTCTTC
CDR3aa: CSVEGLGSPGTSGSTATNNEQFF

v_gene: TRBV25-1
j_gene: TRBJ2-1
abundance: .
d_gene: .
CDR3nt: TGTGCCAGCAGTGAGGGTTACAATGAGCAGTTCTTC
CDR3aa: CASSEGYNEQFF

v_gene: TRBV18
j_gene: TRBJ2-5
abundance: .
d_gene: .
CDR3nt: TGTGCCAGCTCACCAACCATCCAAGAGACCCAGTACTTC
CDR3aa: CASSPTIQETQYF

v_gene: TRBV11-2
j_gene: TRBJ2-5
abundance: few
d_gene: .
CDR3nt: TGTGCCAGCAGCTTAGTTGGCCTCCCAGAGACCCAGTACTTC
CDR3aa: CASSLVGLPETQYF

v_gene: TRBV19
j_gene: TRBJ1-5
abundance: few
d_gene: .
CDR3nt: TGTGCCAGTAGATCGGACAACTCGTACAATCAGCCCCAGCATTTT
CDR3aa: CASRSDNSYNQPQHF

v_gene: TRBV14
j_gene: TRBJ2-7
abundance: .
d_gene: .
CDR3nt: TGTGCCAGCAGCAAAATGGAGAGCTCCTACGAGCAGTACTTC
CDR3aa: CASSKMESSYEQYF

v_gene: TRBV2
j_gene: TRBJ1-2
abundance: few
d_gene: TRBD1
CDR3nt: TGTGCCAGCAGGGACAGGGCGCATGGCTACACCTTC
CDR3aa: CASRDRAHGYTF

v_gene: TRBV11-1
j_gene: TRBJ2-7
abundance: .
d_gene: TRBD2
CDR3nt: TGTGCCAGCAGCCTCGTAGCGGGCCTGTTGGACGAGCAGTACTTC
CDR3aa: CASSLVAGLLDEQYF

v_gene: TRBV5-1
j_gene: TRBJ2-7
abundance: .
d_gene: TRBD2
CDR3nt: TGCGCCAGCAGCCATAGCGGGGGGACCTACGAGCAGTACTTC
CDR3aa: CASSHSGGTYEQYF

v_gene: TRBV13
j_gene: TRBJ2-1
abundance: once
d_gene: .
CDR3nt: TGTGCCAGCAGCTTAGTGGATGGGCCGCCCAATGAGCAGTTCTTC
CDR3aa: CASSLVDGPPNEQFF

v_gene: TRBV7-8
j_gene: TRBJ1-1
abundance: .
d_gene: .
CDR3nt: TGTGCCAGCAGCTTCTGGGCAGGCCCTGAGGCTTTCTTT
CDR3aa: CASSFWAGPEAFF

v_gene: TRBV4-1
j_gene: TRBJ2-7
abundance: .
d_gene: .
CDR3nt: TGCGCCAGCAGCCAAGATGGGTACGAGCAGTACTTC
CDR3aa: CASSQDGYEQYF

v_gene: TRBV6-5
j_gene: TRBJ2-5
abundance: .
d_gene: .
CDR3nt: TGTGCCAGCAGGGGCCCGGGTTTAGAGACCCAGTACTTC
CDR3aa: CASRGPGLETQYF

v_gene: TRBV2
j_gene: TRBJ2-1
abundance: .
d_gene: .
CDR3nt: TGTGCCAGCAGACTAGCAAACAGTGGGAATGAGCAGTTCTTC
CDR3aa: CASRLANSGNEQFF

v_gene: TRBV6-6
j_gene: TRBJ2-3
abundance: .
d_gene: TRBD2
CDR3nt: TGTGCCTGCCGGGCCAGCGGGGGGATTGGAGATACGCAGTATTTT
CDR3aa: CACRASGGIGDTQYF

v_gene: TRBV10-1
j_gene: TRBJ1-5
abundance: .
d_gene: .
CDR3nt: TGCGCCAGCAGTGAGTGGGACGCCGGGCCCCAGCATTTT
CDR3aa: CASSEWDAGPQHF

v_gene: TRBV5-6
j_gene: TRBJ2-5
abundance: few
d_gene: .
CDR3nt: TGTGCCAGCAGCTCCCTCCAAGAGACCCAGTACTTC
CDR3aa: CASSSLQETQYF

v_gene: TRBV2
j_gene: TRBJ2-7
abundance: .
d_gene: TRBD2
CDR3nt: TGTGCCAGCAGTGAACAGCGGGAGCAAACCTACGAGCAGTACTTC
CDR3aa: CASSEQREQTYEQYF

v_gene: TRBV27
j_gene: TRBJ1-2
abundance: few
d_gene: TRBD1
CDR3nt: TGTGCCAGCAGGGGACAGGGATGGTATGGCTACACCTTC
CDR3aa: CASRGQGWYGYTF

v_gene: TRBV7-9
j_gene: TRBJ2-6
abundance: .
d_gene: .
CDR3nt: TGTGCCAGCAGCCCCGATGGAGGAGGACTCTCTGGGGCCAACGTCCTGACTTTC
CDR3aa: CASSPDGGGLSGANVLTF

v_gene: TRBV21-1
j_gene: TRBJ1-6
abundance: once
d_gene: .
CDR3nt: TGTGCCAGCAGCAAGGGGGCAGGGTTCCGGGACAAGTGTCGCCCGAGCTCCTATAATTCACCCCTCCACTTT
CDR3aa: CASSKGAGFRDKCRPSSYNSPLHF

v_gene: TRBV5-1
j_gene: TRBJ2-1
abundance: few
d_gene: .
CDR3nt: TGCGCCAGCAGTTTTATAGCGGATGAGCAGTTCTTC
CDR3aa: CASSFIADEQFF

v_gene: TRBV6-5
j_gene: TRBJ1-1
abundance: .
d_gene: .
CDR3nt: TGTGCCAGCAGTTCAGGGTCTGAAGCTTTCTTT
CDR3aa: CASSSGSEAFF

v_gene: TRBV11-2
j_gene: TRBJ2-2
abundance: .
d_gene: .
CDR3nt: TGTGCCAGCAGCTTAACAATCACCGGGACACGGAACACCGGGGAGCTGTTTTTT
CDR3aa: CASSLTITGTRNTGELFF

v_gene: TRBV9
j_gene: TRBJ1-1
abundance: .
d_gene: .
CDR3nt: TGTGCCAGCAGCCCCTGGGGGGAGTTGAACACTGAAGCTTTCTTT
CDR3aa: CASSPWGELNTEAFF

v_gene: TRBV7-8
j_gene: TRBJ2-7
abundance: few
d_gene: TRBD1
CDR3nt: TGTGCCAGCAGCGTGGGACAGGGGACCTACGAGCAGTACTTC
CDR3aa: CASSVGQGTYEQYF

v_gene: TRBV6-1
j_gene: TRBJ2-5
abundance: .
d_gene: .
CDR3nt: TGTGCCAGCAGTGAAGCTGTGGGGGACCAAGAGACCCAGTACTTC
CDR3aa: CASSEAVGDQETQYF

v_gene: TRBV7-3
j_gene: TRBJ1-1
abundance: .
d_gene: TRBD1
CDR3nt: TGTGCCAGCAGCTTGACAGGGGGTGCGAACACTGAAGCTTTCTTT
CDR3aa: CASSLTGGANTEAFF

v_gene: TRBV7-8
j_gene: TRBJ1-3
abundance: .
d_gene: .
CDR3nt: TGTGCCAGCAGCCCCCCGCGAGGGATCAGAAACACCATATATTTT
CDR3aa: CASSPPRGIRNTIYF

v_gene: TRBV4-1
j_gene: TRBJ1-1
abundance: .
d_gene: TRBD1
CDR3nt: TGCGCCAGCAGCCACCGAGGGGGCACGGACACTGAAGCTTTCTTT
CDR3aa: CASSHRGGTDTEAFF

v_gene: TRBV6-6
j_gene: TRBJ1-4
abundance: .
d_gene: TRBD1
CDR3nt: TGTGCCAGCAGTCCCGGGACAGTTAATGAAAAACTGTTTTTT
CDR3aa: CASSPGTVNEKLFF

v_gene: TRBV16
j_gene: TRBJ2-3
abundance: few
d_gene: .
CDR3nt: TGTGCCAGCAGCCAATCGTCCCCAGCAGGCGATACGCAGTATTTT
CDR3aa: CASSQSSPAGDTQYF

v_gene: TRBV5-1
j_gene: TRBJ2-3
abundance: .
d_gene: TRBD2
CDR3nt: TGCGCCAGCAGCTCCAGACTAGCGGGGAGAGATACGCAGTATTTT
CDR3aa: CASSSRLAGRDTQYF

v_gene: TRBV19
j_gene: TRBJ1-5
abundance: few
d_gene: .
CDR3nt: TGTGCCAGTAGTGCACAAGGTTGGAAGCCCCAGCATTTT
CDR3aa: CASSAQGWKPQHF

v_gene: TRBV28
j_gene: TRBJ1-4
abundance: .
d_gene: .
CDR3nt: TGTGCCAGCAGTCCCGGGAGCCCTTGGGCTAATGAAAAACTGTTTTTT
CDR3aa: CASSPGSPWANEKLFF

v_gene: TRBV29-1
j_gene: TRBJ2-5
abundance: .
d_gene: TRBD2
CDR3nt: TGCAGCGTTGTGGGGCGGGAGGTGGGGAATAGAGAGACCCAGTACTTC
CDR3aa: CSVVGREVGNRETQYF

v_gene: TRBV18
j_gene: TRBJ2-2
abundance: .
d_gene: .
CDR3nt: TGTGCCAGCCACGGGTGGACGAACACCGGGGAGCTGTTTTTT
CDR3aa: CASHGWTNTGELFF

v_gene: TRBV6-5
j_gene: TRBJ2-1
abundance: few
d_gene: .
CDR3nt: TGTGCCAGCAGTTGGGGGACCTCGTCCAATGAGCAGTTCTTC
CDR3aa: CASSWGTSSNEQFF

v_gene: TRBV4-3
j_gene: TRBJ2-2
abundance: .
d_gene: .
CDR3nt: TGCGCCAGCAGCCAAGTTCAGCAGAACACCGGGGAGCTGTTTTTT
CDR3aa: CASSQVQQNTGELFF

v_gene: TRBV13
j_gene: TRBJ1-2
abundance: .
d_gene: TRBD1
CDR3nt: TGTGCCAGCAGCCCGAGGACAGGGGGCGTGATTCTGGATGGCTACACCTTC
CDR3aa: CASSPRTGGVILDGYTF

v_gene: TRBV19
j_gene: TRBJ1-5
abundance: .
d_gene: .
CDR3nt: TGTGCCAGTAGTGGACGGGGCAATCAGCCCCAGCATTTT
CDR3aa: CASSGRGNQPQHF

v_gene: TRBV10-3
j_gene: TRBJ2-3
abundance: few
d_gene: .
CDR3nt: TGTGCCATCAGTGCCACAGATACGCAGTATTTT
CDR3aa: CAISATDTQYF

v_gene: TRBV19
j_gene: TRBJ1-2
abundance: .
d_gene: .
CDR3nt: TGTGCCAGTGTCGGATGGGGCCCAGGGAGAAACTATGGCTACACCTTC
CDR3aa: CASVGWGPGRNYGYTF

v_gene: TRBV10-2
j_gene: TRBJ2-7
abundance: once
d_gene: TRBD1
CDR3nt: TGCGCCAGCAGTGAGCCGGGACAGGGTTCCTACGAGCAGTACTTC
CDR3aa: CASSEPGQGSYEQYF

v_gene: TRBV4-1
j_gene: TRBJ1-3
abundance: .
d_gene: TRBD1
CDR3nt: TGCGCCAGCAGCCACCGACAGGGTCCGGGAAACACCATATATTTT
CDR3aa: CASSHRQGPGNTIYF

v_gene: TRBV10-2
j_gene: TRBJ2-1
abundance: .
d_gene: TRBD2
CDR3nt: TGCGCCAGCACACTAGCGGGAGGCTACAATGAGCAGTTCTTC
CDR3aa: CASTLAGGYNEQFF

v_gene: TRBV5-1
j_gene: TRBJ2-3
abundance: .
d_gene: TRBD2
CDR3nt: TGCGCCAGCAGCTTGGTGGCTAGCGGGATCCTCCCCACAGATACGCAGTATTTT
CDR3aa: CASSLVASGILPTDTQYF

v_gene: TRBV5-1
j_gene: TRBJ2-1
abundance: .
d_gene: .
CDR3nt: TGCGCCAGCAGCTTGCTCCGGGACGTCCTAGCAGGAGAGAAGGTCTTC
CDR3aa: CASSLLRDVLAGEKVF

v_gene: TRBV27
j_gene: TRBJ1-2
abundance: once
d_gene: .
CDR3nt: TGTGCCAGCAGTTTATCGACCGAGATTAACTATGGCTACACCTTC
CDR3aa: CASSLSTEINYGYTF

v_gene: TRBV7-7
j_gene: TRBJ2-7
abundance: .
d_gene: TRBD2
CDR3nt: TGTGCCAGCAGCTTAGCGCACGCGGGAGGCCTTTACGAGCAGTACTTC
CDR3aa: CASSLAHAGGLYEQYF